This T cell receptor beta chain was profiled in a study of T-cell memory formation after mild COVID-19 (dated by TCRdb to the early 2020s). Study-level background: Most TCR sequence clusters were specific to one of the two donors. In a couple of donors, T-cell clones that expanded and contracted after mild COVID-19 were followed by sequencing TCRalpha and TCRbeta repertoires longitudinally. The cohort comprised two young, previously healthy adult volunteers, one female and one male. The study at large found these results: SARS-CoV-2 specificity of the second-wave clones peaking on day 37 was not confirmed. The study covered only two mild cases, and larger cohorts including severe cases with pre-infection samples were considered necessary. The detection of some responding clones in pre-infection memory suggests that pre-existing cross-reactive memory T cells joined the SARS-CoV-2 response. From day 15 to 85, contracting clones showed balanced CD4/CD8 phenotypes, whereas a second wave of clones that expanded from day 15 to 37 leaned towards CD4+. Contracting CD4+ clones were found mainly in CM and EM memory subsets, while CD8+ clones were enriched in EMRA.

Sequencing was carried out with an Illumina NovaSeq 6000. TCRalpha and TCRbeta cDNA libraries were constructed by 5'RACE with constant-segment primers, with sample barcodes and unique molecular identifiers being introduced. Trizol reagent was used to extract RNA from every sample. The libraries were amplified in two PCR steps, and the second step added a second sample barcode and Illumina TruSeq adapters. Sequencing of libraries was performed on an Illumina NovaSeq with 2 x 150 bp paired-end reads. For the original study's pipeline: Reads were demultiplexed and collapsed into UMI-guided consensus sequences with migec v1.2.7. Using mixcr v2.1.11, the UMI consensuses were aligned to TRA and TRB V and J templates and assembled into clonotypes. A clonotype was counted as expanded or contracted only when both edgeR and NoisET called the clonotype significant, with the noise models trained on biological replicates. For edgeR calls, a false discovery rate-adjusted p below 0.01 and a log2 fold-change threshold of 1 were applied. PCA with hierarchical clustering of max-normalized trajectories of the 1000 most abundant clonotypes was used as exploratory dynamics analysis. Separately sequenced CD4+ and CD8+ repertoires were used to assign a CD4 or CD8 phenotype to each responding clone. The public reads were run again by TCRdb, first through fastp at Q25 and then through MiXCR, and only productive beta chains were kept. When rows share a CDR3 protein, they turn into one entry using the most common DNA and genes. The V and J calls follow TCRdb's processing rather than the paper's. This sample gives 250,000 to 300,000 distinct CDR3 sequences in total; around 15% of them show up just once. The ten top clones hold about a fifth of the sample.

With regard to this clonotype: What antigen it recognizes has not been identified. One base away there is no much larger clone; base qualities are not given.

Ficoll-Paque density gradient centrifugation was used to isolate PBMCs. Sample: PBMCs or a T cell subset sorted from them (not recorded which). This TCR derives from a man younger than 30 who had mild COVID-19 (a few samples of this study predate the infection). The sample titles of this study are shuffled in the database, so cell type and time point are left out; the donor was told from shared clones.

Here the CDR3 is given as CASSSLTGHWDEQFF. The nucleotide sequence reads as follows: TGTGCCAGCAGCTCCCTTACGGGTCACTGGGATGAGCAGTTCTTC. The chain is made from TRBV7-9 and TRBJ2-1, with no reliable assignment of the D segment. The germline V gene (reference sequence) sets CDR1 to SEHNR and CDR2 to FQNEAQ. The CDR3 runs 15 amino acids, cysteine and phenylalanine included. Only CDR3 DNA is held: 45 bases, read in frame from base 1. V drops 4 bases and J drops 8 bases, leaving 18 bases in between.